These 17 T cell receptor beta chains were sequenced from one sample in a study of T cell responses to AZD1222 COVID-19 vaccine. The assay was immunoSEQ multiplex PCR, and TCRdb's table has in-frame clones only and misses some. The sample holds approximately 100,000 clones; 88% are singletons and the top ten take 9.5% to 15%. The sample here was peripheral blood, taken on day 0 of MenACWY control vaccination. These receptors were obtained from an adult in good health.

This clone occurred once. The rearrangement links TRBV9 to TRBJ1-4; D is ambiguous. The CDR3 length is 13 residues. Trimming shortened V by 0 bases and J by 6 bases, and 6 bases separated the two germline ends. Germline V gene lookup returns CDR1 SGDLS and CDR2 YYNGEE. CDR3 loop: CASSVGVHEKLFF. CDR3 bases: TGTGCCAGCAGCGTAGGGGTACATGAAAAACTGTTTTTT.

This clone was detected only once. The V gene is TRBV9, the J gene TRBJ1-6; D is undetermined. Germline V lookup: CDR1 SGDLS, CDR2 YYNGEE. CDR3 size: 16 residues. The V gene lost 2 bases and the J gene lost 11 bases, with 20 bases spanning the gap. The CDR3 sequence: CASSVEPGEAGPPLHF. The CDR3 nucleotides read TGTGCCAGCAGCGTGGAACCCGGGGAGGCCGGGCCACCCCTCCACTTT.

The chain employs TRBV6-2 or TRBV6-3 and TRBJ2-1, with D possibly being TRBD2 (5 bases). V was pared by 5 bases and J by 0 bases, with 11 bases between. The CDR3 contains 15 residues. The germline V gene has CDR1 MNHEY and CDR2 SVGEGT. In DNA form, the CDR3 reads TGTGCCAGCAGTGGCAGCGGCCGCTCCTACAATGAGCAGTTCTTC. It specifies CASSGSGRSYNEQFF.

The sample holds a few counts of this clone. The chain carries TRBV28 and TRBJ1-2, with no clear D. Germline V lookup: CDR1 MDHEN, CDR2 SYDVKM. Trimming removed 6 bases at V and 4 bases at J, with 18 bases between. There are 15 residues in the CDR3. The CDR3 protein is CASSLATLGVYGYTF. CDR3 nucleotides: TGTGCCAGCAGCTTAGCTACCTTGGGTGTCTATGGCTACACCTTC.

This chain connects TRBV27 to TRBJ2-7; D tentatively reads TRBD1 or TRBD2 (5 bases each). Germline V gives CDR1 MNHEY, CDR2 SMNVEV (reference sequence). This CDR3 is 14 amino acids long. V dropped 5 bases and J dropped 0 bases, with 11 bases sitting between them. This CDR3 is CASSRDGNSYEQYF. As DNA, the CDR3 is TGTGCCAGCAGTCGGGACGGTAACTCCTACGAGCAGTACTTC.

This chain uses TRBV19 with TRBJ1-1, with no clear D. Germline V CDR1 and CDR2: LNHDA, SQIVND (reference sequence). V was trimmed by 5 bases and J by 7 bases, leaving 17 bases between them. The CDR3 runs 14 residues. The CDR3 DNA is TGTGCCAGTAGTTCTCCCGGTGGGCAGCTTGAAGCTTTCTTT. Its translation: CASSSPGGQLEAFF.

CDR3 DNA sequence: TGCGCCAGCAGCCTACTCCTGACAGGGGACTATGGCTACACCTTC. Translated, it gives CASSLLLTGDYGYTF. The chain recombines TRBV4-1 with TRBJ1-2, with TRBD1 identical over 8 bases. Looked up from germline, CDR1 is MGHRA and CDR2 is YSYEKL. J was trimmed by 3 bases and V by 4 bases; bases with no gene match: 7. CDR3 length: 15 residues.

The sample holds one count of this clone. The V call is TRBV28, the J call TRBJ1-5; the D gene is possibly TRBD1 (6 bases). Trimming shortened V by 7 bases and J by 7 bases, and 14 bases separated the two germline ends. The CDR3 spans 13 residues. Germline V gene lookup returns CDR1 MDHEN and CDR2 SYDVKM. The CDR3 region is CASTTHRDQPQHF. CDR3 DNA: TGTGCCAGCACAACCCACAGGGACCAGCCCCAGCATTTT.

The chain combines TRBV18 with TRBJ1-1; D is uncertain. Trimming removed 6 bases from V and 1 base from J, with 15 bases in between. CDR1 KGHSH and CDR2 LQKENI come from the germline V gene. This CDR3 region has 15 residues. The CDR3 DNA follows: TGTGCCAGCTCGCCGGGCCCGGACGGGAACACTGAAGCTTTCTTT. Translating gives CASSPGPDGNTEAFF. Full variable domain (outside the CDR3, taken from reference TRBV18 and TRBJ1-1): NAGVMQNPRHLVRRRGQEARLRCSPMKGHSHVYWYRQLPEEGLKFMVYLQKENIIDESGMPKERFSAEFPKEGPSILRIQQVVRGDSAAYFCASSPGPDGNTEAFFGQGTRLTVV.

Here the CDR3 DNA reads TGTGCCAGCAGCTCACTTCGGACAGCCGATTCACCCCTCCACTTT. Its translation: CASSSLRTADSPLHF. The chain is built from TRBV7-9 and TRBJ1-6, with D possibly TRBD1 on 6 matching bases. The V gene lost 4 bases and the J gene lost 8 bases, with 15 bases spanning the gap. The CDR3 covers 15 residues. Germline CDR1 is SEHNR and CDR2 is FQNEAQ (reference sequence).

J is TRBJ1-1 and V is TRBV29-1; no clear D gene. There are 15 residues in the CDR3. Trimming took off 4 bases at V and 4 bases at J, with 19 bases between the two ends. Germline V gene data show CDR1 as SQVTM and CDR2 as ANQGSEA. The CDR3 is CSVAPEIGLLTEAFF. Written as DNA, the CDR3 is TGCAGCGTTGCGCCGGAAATTGGGCTGCTCACTGAAGCTTTCTTT.

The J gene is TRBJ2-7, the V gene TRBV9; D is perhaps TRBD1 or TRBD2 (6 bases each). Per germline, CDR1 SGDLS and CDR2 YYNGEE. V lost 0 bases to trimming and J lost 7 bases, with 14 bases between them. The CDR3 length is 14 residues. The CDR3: CASSVEPGAREQYF. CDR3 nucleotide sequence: TGTGCCAGCAGCGTAGAGCCGGGGGCGAGGGAGCAGTACTTC.

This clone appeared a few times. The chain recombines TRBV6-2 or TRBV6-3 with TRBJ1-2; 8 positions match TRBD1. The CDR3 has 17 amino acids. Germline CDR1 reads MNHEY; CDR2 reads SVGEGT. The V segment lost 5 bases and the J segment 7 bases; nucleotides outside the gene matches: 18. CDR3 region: CASSTPPGGLLARGYTF. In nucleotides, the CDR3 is TGTGCCAGCAGTACTCCGCCAGGGGGCCTCTTAGCGCGTGGCTACACCTTC.

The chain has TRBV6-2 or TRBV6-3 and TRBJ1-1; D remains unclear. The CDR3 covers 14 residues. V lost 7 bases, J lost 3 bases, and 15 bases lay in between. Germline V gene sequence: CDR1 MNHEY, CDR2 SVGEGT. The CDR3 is CASTPDGDYTEAFF. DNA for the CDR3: TGTGCCAGCACCCCAGACGGAGACTACACTGAAGCTTTCTTT.

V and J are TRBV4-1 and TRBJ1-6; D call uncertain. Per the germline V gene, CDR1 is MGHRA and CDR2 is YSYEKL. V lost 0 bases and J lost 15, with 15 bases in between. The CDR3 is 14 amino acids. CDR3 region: CASSQEISKWDLHF. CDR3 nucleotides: TGCGCCAGCAGCCAAGAAATTTCCAAGTGGGACCTCCACTTT.

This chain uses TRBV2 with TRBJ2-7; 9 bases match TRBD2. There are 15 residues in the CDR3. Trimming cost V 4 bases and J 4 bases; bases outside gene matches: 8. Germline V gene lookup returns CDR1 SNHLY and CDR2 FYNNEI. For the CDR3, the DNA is TGTGCCAGCAGTGTCGGGCTAGCGGGACGGTACGAGCAGTACTTC. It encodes CASSVGLAGRYEQYF.

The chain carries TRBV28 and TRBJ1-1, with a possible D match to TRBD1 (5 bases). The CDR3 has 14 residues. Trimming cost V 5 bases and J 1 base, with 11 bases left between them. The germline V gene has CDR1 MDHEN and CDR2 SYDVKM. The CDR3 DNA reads TGTGCCAGCAGTCAATGGGGCGGGAACACTGAAGCTTTCTTT. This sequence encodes CASSQWGGNTEAFF.